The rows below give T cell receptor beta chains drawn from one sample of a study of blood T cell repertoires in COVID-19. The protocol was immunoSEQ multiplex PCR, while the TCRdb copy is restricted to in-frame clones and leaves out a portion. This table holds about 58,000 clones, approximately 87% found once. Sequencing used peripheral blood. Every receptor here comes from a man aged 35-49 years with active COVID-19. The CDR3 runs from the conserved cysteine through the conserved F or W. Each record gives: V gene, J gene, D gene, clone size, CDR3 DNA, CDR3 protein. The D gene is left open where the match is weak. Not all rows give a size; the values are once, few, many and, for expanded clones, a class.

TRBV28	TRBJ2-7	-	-	TGTGCCAGCAGTTTAACAGGCTTCTCCTACGAGCAGTACTTC	CASSLTGFSYEQYF
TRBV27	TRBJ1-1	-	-	TGTGCCAGCAGTTTATATGAGGGCGACACTGAAGCTTTCTTT	CASSLYEGDTEAFF
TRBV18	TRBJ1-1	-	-	TGTGCCAGCTCACCTGGGGGGGGTAGCGTGAACACTGAAGCTTTCTTT	CASSPGGGSVNTEAFF
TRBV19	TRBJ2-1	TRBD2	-	TGTGCCAGTACGGGGTTGGCGGGAGGAGAATATGAGCAGTTCTTC	CASTGLAGGEYEQFF
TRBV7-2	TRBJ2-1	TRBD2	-	TGTGCCAGCAGCCGGACTAGCGGACCTAATGAGCAGTTCTTC	CASSRTSGPNEQFF
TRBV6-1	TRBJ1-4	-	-	TGTGCCAGCAGTGAAGAGGGATGGTTGGGAGATGAAAAACTGTTTTTT	CASSEEGWLGDEKLFF
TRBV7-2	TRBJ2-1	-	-	TGTGCCAGCAGCCCAGGGTGGGGCGAGCAGTTCTTC	CASSPGWGEQFF
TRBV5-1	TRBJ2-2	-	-	TGCGCCAGCAGCTTGCAGGGGCTGTTAAACACCGGGGAGCTGTTTTTT	CASSLQGLLNTGELFF
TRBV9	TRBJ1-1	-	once	TGTGCCAGCACCCCGGGGGGGGGCGCGGGAGACACTGAAGCTTTCTTT	CASTPGGGAGDTEAFF
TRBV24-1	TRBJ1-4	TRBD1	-	TGTGCCACCAGTCCCGGGACAGGGGGCTCAACTAATGAAAAACTGTTTTTT	CATSPGTGGSTNEKLFF
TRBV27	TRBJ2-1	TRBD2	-	TGTGCCAGCAGTTTATCATGGACTAGCGGCAATGAGCAGTTCTTC	CASSLSWTSGNEQFF
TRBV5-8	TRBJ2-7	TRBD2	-	TGTGCCAGCAGACCGCGGGGGACCTACGAGCAGTACTTC	CASRPRGTYEQYF
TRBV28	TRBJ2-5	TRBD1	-	TGTGCCAGCACTACAATACAGGGGGCAGGGGAGACCCAGTACTTC	CASTTIQGAGETQYF
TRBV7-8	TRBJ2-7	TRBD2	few	TGTGCCAGCAGCTTACGCGTAGCGGGAGGGTCATACGAGCAGTACTTC	CASSLRVAGGSYEQYF
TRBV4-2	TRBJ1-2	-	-	TGTGCCAGCAGCCAAGGGGGCGACTATGGCTACACCTTC	CASSQGGDYGYTF
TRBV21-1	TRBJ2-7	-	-	TGTGCCAGCAGCAAGGGGACTAGCGGCTACGAGCAGTACTTC	CASSKGTSGYEQYF
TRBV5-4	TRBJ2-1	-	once	TGTGCCAGTGCGTCCGGGGGTTCCTACAATGAGCAGTTCTTC	CASASGGSYNEQFF
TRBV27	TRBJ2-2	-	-	TGTGCCAGCAGTTTTGAGCGCCAGCGGCTCACCGGGGAGCTGTTTTTT	CASSFERQRLTGELFF
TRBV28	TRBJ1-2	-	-	TGTGCCAGCAGACCCGGGGGGAACTATGGCTACACCTTC	CASRPGGNYGYTF
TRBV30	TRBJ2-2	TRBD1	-	TGTGCCTGGAACTCGGACAGGGGTGGCACCGGGGAGCTGTTTTTT	CAWNSDRGGTGELFF
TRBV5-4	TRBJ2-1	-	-	TGTGCCAGCAGCTATATTCGGGGGACTGAGCAGTTCTTC	CASSYIRGTEQFF
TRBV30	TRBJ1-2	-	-	TGTGCCTGGGCGGGGAACTATGGCTACACCTTC	CAWAGNYGYTF
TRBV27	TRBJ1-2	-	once	TGTGCCAGCAGTTCCTACGACAGGCGTTCCATCTATGGCTACACCTTC	CASSSYDRRSIYGYTF
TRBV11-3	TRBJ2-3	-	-	TGTGCCAGCAGCTTAGATCGGTCAGATACGCAGTATTTT	CASSLDRSDTQYF
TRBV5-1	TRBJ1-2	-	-	TGCGCCAGCAGCTCCCCGGGGTTGGATGGCTACACCTTC	CASSSPGLDGYTF
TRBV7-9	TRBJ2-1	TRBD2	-	TGTGCCAGCAGCTTAGATCGGCTAGCGGGGCTTCGGGAGCAGTTCTTC	CASSLDRLAGLREQFF
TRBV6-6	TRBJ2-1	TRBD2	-	TGTGCCAGCAGTCCGGGGGGAGCGGGTGAATCCTACAATGAGCAGTTCTTC	CASSPGGAGESYNEQFF
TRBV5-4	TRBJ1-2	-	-	TGTGCCAGCAGCTTGGCACAGGGTGTATCCTATGGCTACACCTTC	CASSLAQGVSYGYTF
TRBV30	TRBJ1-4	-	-	TGTGCCTGGAGTGTGTGGACAGATGAAAAACTGTTTTTT	CAWSVWTDEKLFF
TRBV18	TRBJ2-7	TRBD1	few	TGTGCCAGCTCACCCACAACCGGGACAGACTCCTACGAGCAGTACTTC	CASSPTTGTDSYEQYF
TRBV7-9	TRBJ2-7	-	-	TGTGCCAGCAGCTTGGACAGTGTTAGCGAGCAGTACTTC	CASSLDSVSEQYF
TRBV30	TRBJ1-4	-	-	TGTGCCTGGAGTGTCGGCAGGGGAGCAGAAAAACTGTTTTTT	CAWSVGRGAEKLFF
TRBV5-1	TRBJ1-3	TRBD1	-	TGCGCCAGCAGCTACAGGGGCCTTAGCTCTGGAAACACCATATATTTT	CASSYRGLSSGNTIYF
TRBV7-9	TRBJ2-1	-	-	TGTGCCAGCAGCCCCCCGGACTCCCTACCCTACAATGAGCAGTTCTTC	CASSPPDSLPYNEQFF
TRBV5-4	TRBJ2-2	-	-	TGTGCCAGCAATGAGGTGGCCGGGGAGCTGTTTTTT	CASNEVAGELFF
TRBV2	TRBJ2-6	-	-	TGTGCCAGCAGTGTGGACACATTCAGCTCTGGGGCCAACGTCCTGACTTTC	CASSVDTFSSGANVLTF
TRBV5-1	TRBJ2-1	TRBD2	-	TGCGCCAGCAGCTTGGCTGGACTAGCGGGAATTCCCTACAATGAGCAGTTCTTC	CASSLAGLAGIPYNEQFF
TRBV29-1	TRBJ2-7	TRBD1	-	TGCAGCGTTGCACGAGGGGGACAGGCTGGCTACGAGCAGTACTTC	CSVARGGQAGYEQYF
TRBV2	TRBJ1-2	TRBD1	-	TGTGCCAGCCAGGGGGGGACAGGGTCTTATGGCTACACCTTC	CASQGGTGSYGYTF
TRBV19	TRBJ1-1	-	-	TGTGCCAGTAGCCATCCGGGGACTGAAGCTTTCTTT	CASSHPGTEAFF
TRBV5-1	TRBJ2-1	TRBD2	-	TGCGCCAGCAGCTTGCTTATGGCGGGAGACAATGAGCAGTTCTTC	CASSLLMAGDNEQFF
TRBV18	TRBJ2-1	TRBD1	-	TGTGCCAGCTCACCACTGACAGGGTCCCGCAATGAGCAGTTCTTC	CASSPLTGSRNEQFF
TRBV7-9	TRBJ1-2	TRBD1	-	TGTGCCAGCAGCTTAGTCCGGACAGGGGGCAATGGCTACACCTTC	CASSLVRTGGNGYTF
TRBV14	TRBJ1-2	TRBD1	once	TGTGCCAGCAGCTACCTAAACCTGAAGGACAGGCCCCGCTATGGCTACACCTTC	CASSYLNLKDRPRYGYTF
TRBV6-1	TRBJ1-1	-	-	TGTGCCAGCAGTGGAGCAGGGGTCGAGTACACTGAAGCTTTCTTT	CASSGAGVEYTEAFF
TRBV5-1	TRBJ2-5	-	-	TGCGCCAGCAGCTTGGCCAACAACAGGCAAGAGACCCAGTACTTC	CASSLANNRQETQYF
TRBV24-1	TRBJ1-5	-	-	TGTGCCACCAGTGTCCTTAGCAGTCAGCCCCAGCATTTT	CATSVLSSQPQHF
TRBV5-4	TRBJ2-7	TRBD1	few	TGTGCCAGCAGCATACAGGGGAGATACGAGCAGTACTTC	CASSIQGRYEQYF
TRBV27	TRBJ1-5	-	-	TGTGCCAGCAGTTTACGAACAGGCTATCAGCCCCAGCATTTT	CASSLRTGYQPQHF
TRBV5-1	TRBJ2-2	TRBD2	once	TGCGCCAGCAGCCCCTCTAGCGGGAGTGGCACCGGGGAGCTGTTTTTT	CASSPSSGSGTGELFF
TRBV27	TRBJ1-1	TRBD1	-	TGTGCCAGCAGTTTCCGGACAGGGGGATACACTGAAGCTTTCTTT	CASSFRTGGYTEAFF
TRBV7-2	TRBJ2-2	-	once	TGTGCCAGAGGGAGAAGTGGGAGTTGGACCGGGGAGCTGTTTTTT	CARGRSGSWTGELFF
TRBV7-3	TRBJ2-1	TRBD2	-	TGTGCCAGCAGCTTAGCGGGAGTGGTTTCGAATGAGCAGTTCTTC	CASSLAGVVSNEQFF
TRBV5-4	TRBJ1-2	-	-	TGTGCCAGCAGCTTGGGGTCGGGGGGAGCTAACTATGGCTACACCTTC	CASSLGSGGANYGYTF
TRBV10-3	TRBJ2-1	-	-	TGTGCCATCAGTGAGTTTTCGGGAGCCTACAATGAGCAGTTCTTC	CAISEFSGAYNEQFF
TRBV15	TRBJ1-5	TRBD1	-	TGTGCCACCAGCAGAGCCTGGGACAGGGATTTTAATCAGCCCCAGCATTTT	CATSRAWDRDFNQPQHF
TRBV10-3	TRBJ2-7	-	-	TGTGCCATCAGTGAAGGCCGAGGCTCCTACGAGCAGTACTTC	CAISEGRGSYEQYF
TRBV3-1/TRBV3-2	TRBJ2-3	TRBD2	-	TGTGCCAGCAGCCAAGCTGGGGTAGCGGGGTTCACAGATACGCAGTATTTT	CASSQAGVAGFTDTQYF
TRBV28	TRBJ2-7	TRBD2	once	TGTGCCAGCAGTTTAGCGGGGGGTTTGACCTACGAGCAGTACTTC	CASSLAGGLTYEQYF
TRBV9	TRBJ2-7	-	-	TGTGCCAGCAGCGTAGGTGGCAGCTCCTACGAGCAGTACTTC	CASSVGGSSYEQYF